Detailed here is one T cell receptor (beta chain). This record belongs to a study of blood T cell repertoires in COVID-19. About the study: Donors in the United States, Italy and Spain gave samples during acute or convalescent COVID-19.

Participants came from roughly 23 US areas, aged roughly 18 to 95 years. Cohort placement rested on clinical history that participants reported themselves. CDR3 length: 15 residues. CDR1 is PRHDT and CDR2 is FYEKMQ in the germline V gene (reference sequence). V lost 5 bases to trimming and J lost 3 bases; unmatched junction nucleotides: 4. As processed by the authors: Reference gene primer amplification gave nucleated cell count estimates. Clones were sequenced by immunoSEQ multiplex PCR, and TCRdb holds only the in-frame ones, with some missing. The V and J calls and the clone size are those of that table, but D and trimming were determined from the DNA. The sample records 160,000 or so clones, roughly 80% being singletons.

The J gene is TRBJ2-3, the V gene TRBV13; 11 nucleotides match TRBD2. Specimen: PBMCs or T cells enriched from blood (not recorded which). This TCR was sampled from a woman in her 40s with acute COVID-19. The CDR3 protein is CASSISGRATDTQYF. The CDR3 coding sequence is TGTGCCAGCAGCATTAGCGGGAGGGCTACAGATACGCAGTATTTT.